Detailed here is one TCR beta chain. Germline values: CDR1 MNHEY, CDR2 SVGAGI. With 5 bases removed from V and 8 bases from J, the gap between germline ends came to 21 bases. This CDR3 comprises 15 residues. The data belong to a study of shared clonotypes between healthy human individuals. Some clones are missing from TCRdb's copy, which holds only in-frame ones; the method was immunoSEQ multiplex PCR. Among approximately 2,000,000 clones listed, just under 95% were seen once. Naive CD8 populations comprised CD45RO-negative cells positively selected for CCR7, excluding terminally differentiated effector memory CD45RA+ cells.

Material: naive CD8+ T cells from PBMCs. The clonotype originates from a man between 18 and 29 years old in good health. Some clones in this sample may be carry-over from other donors' samples. The V and J genes are TRBV6-5 and TRBJ1-2, with TRBD1 as a possible D gene (5 bases). The CDR3 DNA follows: TGTGCCAGCAGTGCCGGACACGGGAGAATGCGGGGCTACACCTTC. Translating gives CASSAGHGRMRGYTF.